Listed below are T cell receptor beta chains from one sample, sequenced in a study of beta chain features in type 1 diabetes. Some clones are missing from TCRdb's copy, which holds only in-frame ones; the method was immunoSEQ multiplex PCR. The table shows some 410,000 clones, with around 14% occurring only once. The specimen was naive CD4+ T cells from blood. Receptor source: a man aged 30-40 years in good health. Both conserved end residues are part of each CDR3. D genes are given only for firm matches. Size is omitted from some rows. Given values are once, few, many or a class for expanded clones.

d_call clone_size j_call v_call cdr3_aa cdr3_nt
TRBD1 few TRBJ2-5 TRBV7-9 CASSFKNTDRLGETQYF TGTGCCAGCAGCTTTAAGAATACGGACAGGTTAGGAGAGACCCAGTACTTC
TRBD1 few TRBJ1-5 TRBV7-2 CASSRTGVSNQPQHF TGTGCCAGCAGCCGGACAGGGGTTAGCAATCAGCCCCAGCATTTT
. few TRBJ2-1 TRBV7-2 CASCSSLSYNEQFF TGTGCCAGCTGCTCATCCCTTTCCTACAATGAGCAGTTCTTC
TRBD2 . TRBJ2-3 TRBV5-1 CASSGGLAGISDTQYF TGCGCCAGCAGCGGAGGACTAGCGGGAATATCAGATACGCAGTATTTT
. . TRBJ1-5 TRBV19 CASSSQDSNQPQHF TGTGCCAGTAGTAGCCAGGATAGCAATCAGCCCCAGCATTTT
TRBD1 . TRBJ2-1 TRBV9 CASSAGQGTYNEQFF TGTGCCAGCAGCGCGGGACAGGGGACATACAATGAGCAGTTCTTC
. few TRBJ1-1 TRBV18 CASSPRKRTANTEAFF TGTGCCAGCTCACCAAGGAAGAGGACAGCGAACACTGAAGCTTTCTTT
TRBD1 . TRBJ1-5 TRBV18 CASSGTGGYNQPQHF TGTGCCAGCTCCGGGACAGGGGGTTACAATCAGCCCCAGCATTTT
. few TRBJ1-2 TRBV7-9 CASSQPKGEANYGYTF TGTGCCAGCAGCCAACCTAAGGGTGAGGCTAACTATGGCTACACCTTC
TRBD1 few TRBJ2-2 TRBV29-1 CSITQGPWNTGELFF TGCAGCATTACACAGGGGCCGTGGAACACCGGGGAGCTGTTTTTT
. . TRBJ2-3 TRBV7-2 CASSPWGTDTQYF TGTGCCAGCAGTCCATGGGGTACAGATACGCAGTATTTT
. once TRBJ1-5 TRBV6-5 CASSYREDQPQHF TGTGCCAGCAGTTACAGGGAGGACCAGCCCCAGCATTTT
TRBD1 few TRBJ2-5 TRBV25-1 CASARGGIVETQYF TGTGCCAGCGCAAGAGGGGGCATCGTAGAGACCCAGTACTTC
TRBD1 . TRBJ2-7 TRBV27 CASSRTGGDSYEQYF TGTGCCAGCAGCCGGACAGGGGGCGACTCCTACGAGCAGTACTTC
. few TRBJ2-7 TRBV9 CASSVAIGQGSYEQYF TGTGCCAGCAGCGTAGCTATAGGGCAGGGATCCTACGAGCAGTACTTC
TRBD2 few TRBJ2-5 TRBV27 CASSPLTSGQETQYF TGTGCCAGCAGTCCACTGACTAGCGGTCAAGAGACCCAGTACTTC
. . TRBJ2-4 TRBV27 CASISQLTENIQYF TGTGCCAGCATATCCCAACTGACCGAAAACATTCAGTACTTC
TRBD1 . TRBJ2-7 TRBV9 CASSVGQGVYEQYF TGTGCCAGCAGCGTAGGACAGGGAGTGTACGAGCAGTACTTC
. . TRBJ2-1 TRBV30 CAWRSGLYPNNEQFF TGTGCCTGGAGATCCGGACTGTATCCTAACAATGAGCAGTTCTTC
TRBD2 . TRBJ2-1 TRBV10-3 CAGSSGGPGNEQFF TGTGCCGGCTCTAGCGGGGGGCCTGGCAATGAGCAGTTCTTC
. few TRBJ1-1 TRBV11-2 CASTAGRDTEAFF TGTGCCAGCACGGCAGGGAGAGACACTGAAGCTTTCTTT
. . TRBJ1-2 TRBV6-5 CASSRLTGLSYGYTF TGTGCCAGCAGCCGGTTGACAGGCCTGAGCTATGGCTACACCTTC
. few TRBJ1-1 TRBV7-2 CASSLVGAMNTEAFF TGTGCCAGCAGCTTAGTAGGAGCGATGAACACTGAAGCTTTCTTT
. . TRBJ2-4 TRBV5-6 CASSFTLAKNIQYF TGTGCCAGCAGCTTCACGTTAGCCAAAAACATTCAGTACTTC